Following are 23 T cell receptor beta chains from one sample sequenced in a study of Ad26.COV2.S vaccination and SARS-CoV-2 variants. Indicated treatment: 15 to 20 received Ad26.COV2.S at low or high dose, single or two shots; roughly 5 received placebo; per-sample allocation not given. The investigators took samples on day 63 after the first vaccine or placebo injection. Generated by immunoSEQ multiplex PCR, the TCRdb table keeps only in-frame clones and is missing some. The sample gives more than 300,000 clones, 88% of which show up once; 6.4% is in the top ten. The sample was peripheral blood, taken in a trial of Ad26.COV2.S vaccine versus placebo. These TCRs come from a person between 18 and 59 years old who received the Ad26.COV2.S COVID-19 vaccine or a placebo.

The CDR3 region is CASSLVVEGYTF. The CDR3 DNA sequence: TGTGCCAGCAGCTTAGTCGTTGAGGGCTACACCTTC. This rearrangement joins TRBV7-9 to TRBJ1-2; D unclear. The CDR3 runs to 12 residues. Per the germline V gene, CDR1 is SEHNR and CDR2 is FQNEAQ (reference sequence). Trimming cost V 1 base and J 8 bases, with 8 bases left between them.

The rearrangement links TRBV27 to TRBJ2-1, with D unresolved. Germline CDR1 is MNHEY and CDR2 is SMNVEV (reference sequence). This CDR3 is 15 amino acids long. V lost 6 bases, J lost 2 bases, and 14 bases lay in between. This CDR3 reads CASSLEGPAYNEQFF. CDR3 bases: TGTGCCAGCAGCCTCGAAGGGCCGGCCTACAATGAGCAGTTCTTC.

This chain connects TRBV2 to TRBJ2-2; 9 bases match TRBD1. Germline V gene data show CDR1 as SNHLY and CDR2 as FYNNEI. V lost 6 bases, J lost 5 bases, and 7 bases stayed unmatched. The CDR3 loop spans 15 amino acids. The CDR3 reads CASSPRTGETGELFF. CDR3 coding DNA: TGTGCCAGCAGCCCTAGGACAGGGGAAACCGGGGAGCTGTTTTTT. The complete variable domain, with remaining parts taken from reference TRBV2 and TRBJ2-2, reads EPEVTQTPSHQVTQMGQEVILRCVPISNHLYFYWYRQILGQKVEFLVSFYNNEISEKSEIFDDQFSVERPDGSNFTLKIRSTKLEDSAMYFCASSPRTGETGELFFGEGSRLTVL.

The chain links TRBV6-6 to TRBJ2-5, with D possibly being TRBD1 or TRBD2 (5 bases each). This CDR3 region has 14 residues. Germline V gives CDR1 MNHNY, CDR2 SVGAGI (reference sequence). Trimming shortened V by 8 bases and J by 5 bases, and 18 bases separated the two germline ends. This CDR3 is CASAGTLPLETQYF. In nucleotides, the CDR3 is TGTGCCAGCGCTGGGACCCTACCTCTGGAGACCCAGTACTTC.

The V gene is TRBV7-9, the J gene TRBJ1-1; D might be TRBD1 (5 bases). In germline, CDR1 is SEHNR, CDR2 FQNEAQ (reference sequence). The CDR3 sequence is 14 residues long. Trimming shortened V by 1 base and J by 7 bases, and 13 bases separated the two germline ends. CDR3: CASSLGDGYSEAFF. In DNA form, the CDR3 reads TGTGCCAGCAGCTTAGGGGACGGATATAGTGAAGCTTTCTTT.

This chain connects TRBV9 to TRBJ2-7; TRBD1 aligns across 9 bases. CDR1 SGDLS and CDR2 YYNGEE come from the germline V gene. The CDR3 loop spans 13 amino acids. Trimming at V came to 3 bases and at J to 7 bases, leaving 5 bases not matched to a gene. The CDR3 protein is CASSARQGEEQYF. In DNA, the CDR3 is TGTGCCAGCAGCGCCCGACAGGGGGAAGAGCAGTACTTC. The variable domain in full, with the rest retrieved from reference TRBV9 and TRBJ2-7, is DSGVTQTPKHLITATGQRVTLRCSPRSGDLSVYWYQQSLDQGLQFLIQYYNGEERAKGNILERFSAQQFPDLHSELNLSSLELGDSALYFCASSARQGEEQYFGPGTRLTVT.

The rearrangement uses TRBV3-1 (or the pseudogene TRBV3-2) and TRBJ2-5; TRBD2 might be the D (6 bases). The V gene's germline CDR1 is LGHDT and CDR2 YNNKEL (reference sequence). This CDR3 has 14 amino acids. The ends were cut back, 4 bases at V and 5 bases at J, with 14 bases in the middle. The CDR3: CASSPRDFLETQYF. DNA for the CDR3: TGTGCCAGCAGCCCTCGGGACTTCCTGGAGACCCAGTACTTC.

CDR3 sequence reads: CAGTGGTYEQYF. The CDR3 coding sequence is TGTGCCGGGACAGGGGGTACCTACGAGCAGTACTTC. The rearrangement joins TRBV30 to TRBJ2-7; 11 bases align to TRBD1. The CDR3 runs to 12 residues. Trimming removed 8 bases from V and 2 bases from J; junction bases left unmatched: 2. In germline, CDR1 is GTSNPN, CDR2 SVGIG (reference sequence).

The rearrangement uses TRBV27 and TRBJ2-1; the D call may be TRBD1 or TRBD2 (5 bases each). The CDR3 length is 13 residues. V was cut by 5 bases and J by 10 bases, with 15 bases left in between. Germline V gives CDR1 MNHEY, CDR2 SMNVEV (reference sequence). CDR3 bases: TGTGCCAGCAGTCAGGCAGGGCCGGGAGAGCAGTTCTTC. Residues: CASSQAGPGEQFF.

CDR3 region: CASSLVSVLSNYGYTF. The CDR3 DNA reads TGTGCCAGCAGCTTGGTGTCAGTCTTATCTAACTATGGCTACACCTTC. The chain uses TRBV5-8 and TRBJ1-2, with no clear D. Germline assignment: CDR1 SGHTS and CDR2 YDEGEE. V was cut by 0 bases and J by 0 bases, with 12 bases left in between. This CDR3 is built from 16 residues.

This clone was counted a single time. The chain couples TRBV3-1 (or the pseudogene TRBV3-2) to TRBJ1-5; TRBD1 might be the D (5 bases). The length of the CDR3 is 15 residues. Per germline, CDR1 LGHDT and CDR2 YNNKEL (reference sequence). Trimming pared 4 bases from V and 3 bases from J, leaving 13 bases between. CDR3 sequence (DNA): TGTGCCAGCAGCCCGTCGACAGCCCCCAATCAGCCCCAGCATTTT. It encodes CASSPSTAPNQPQHF.

This chain connects TRBV6-4 to TRBJ2-3; D gene ambiguous. V gave up 3 bases and J gave up 1 base, with 8 bases separating them. The CDR3 totals 14 residues. Germline CDR1 is MRHNA and CDR2 is SNTAGT. CDR3 amino acids: CASSESPRTDTQYF. CDR3 coding DNA: TGTGCCAGCAGTGAGTCTCCGCGCACAGATACGCAGTATTTT.

The rearrangement links TRBV6-2 or TRBV6-3 to TRBJ1-2; D might be TRBD1 (5 bases). Trimming pared 7 bases from V and 2 bases from J, leaving 20 bases between. This CDR3 has 16 amino acids. CDR1 is MNHEY, CDR2 SVGEGT, per germline. This CDR3 reads CASIPGMEAGNYGYTF. In DNA form, the CDR3 reads TGTGCCAGCATCCCTGGTATGGAGGCAGGGAACTATGGCTACACCTTC.

This clone was observed once. The rearrangement links TRBV5-1 to TRBJ2-7, with TRBD1 matching over 8 bases. CDR3 length: 14 amino acids. The V gene's germline CDR1 is SGHRS and CDR2 YFSETQ. With 4 bases clipped from V and 2 bases from J, the junction kept 5 bases outside the gene matches. CDR3 bases: TGCGCCAGCAGCCTAGACAGGGGACCCTACGAGCAGTACTTC. It yields the protein CASSLDRGPYEQYF.

The gene calls are TRBV7-9 and TRBJ2-2; possibly TRBD1 for D (5 bases). V dropped 8 bases and J dropped 0 bases, with 7 bases sitting between them. This CDR3 is 13 amino acids long. Germline CDR1 SEHNR, CDR2 FQNEAQ (reference sequence). The CDR3 DNA reads as TGTGCCAGCGGACATGCGAACACCGGGGAGCTGTTTTTT. It translates to CASGHANTGELFF.

The chain carries TRBV5-1 and TRBJ1-2, with D unclear. Germline lookup yields CDR1 SGHRS and CDR2 YFSETQ. V was clipped by 1 base and J by 6 bases, with 10 bases between them. The CDR3 spans 13 residues. CDR3: CASSLFTGNGYTF. DNA of the CDR3: TGCGCCAGCAGCTTGTTTACGGGGAATGGCTACACCTTC. The full variable domain, its missing parts supplied by reference TRBV5-1 and TRBJ1-2, is KAGVTQTPRYLIKTRGQQVTLSCSPISGHRSVSWYQQTPGQGLQFLFEYFSETQRNKGNFPGRFSGRQFSNSRSEMNVSTLELGDSALYLCASSLFTGNGYTFGSGTRLTVV.

V gene TRBV28 combines with J gene TRBJ1-1; possibly TRBD1 for D (5 bases). This CDR3 has 14 residues. CDR1 is MDHEN, CDR2 SYDVKM, per germline. The V end lost 4 bases, the J end lost 7 bases, and 16 bases lay between the germline ends. CDR3 loop: CASSYPIRGGEAFF. CDR3 coding DNA: TGTGCCAGCAGTTACCCGATTCGCGGGGGTGAAGCTTTCTTT.

As concerns this clone: Compared with germline, one end of the junction differs, possibly owing to a read error. J is TRBJ1-1 and V is TRBV6-5, with 8 bases lining up with TRBD1. The CDR3 covers 15 residues. Germline CDR1 is MNHEY and CDR2 is SVGAGI. CDR3 DNA: TGTGCCAGCAGTTACGCTGGACAGGGCCTAGCAGTTAAGAATTTT. Translation: CASSYAGQGLAVKNF.

The chain recombines TRBV11-3 with TRBJ2-2; 8 nucleotides match TRBD1. The trim removed 5 bases at V and 5 bases at J, leaving 7 bases unmatched. Germline CDR1 is SGHNT and CDR2 is YENEEA. CDR3 length: 15 amino acids. The CDR3 reads CASSLGQGLTGELFF. CDR3 nucleotides: TGTGCCAGCAGCCTCGGACAGGGTTTGACCGGGGAGCTGTTTTTT.

CDR3 loop: CASNPTAGQYNEQFF. CDR3 nucleotide sequence: TGTGCCAGCAACCCCACCGCGGGACAGTACAATGAGCAGTTCTTC. The chain combines TRBV2 with TRBJ2-1; a weak D match, TRBD1 (7 bases). The V gene's germline CDR1 is SNHLY and CDR2 FYNNEI. V was clipped by 7 bases and J by 4 bases, with 17 bases between them. The length of the CDR3 is 15 residues.

This chain joins TRBV11-1 and TRBJ2-3, with D unresolved. Germline V gene lookup returns CDR1 SGHAT and CDR2 FQDESV (reference sequence). The CDR3 runs to 14 residues. V lost 1 base to trimming and J lost 2 bases, with 7 bases between them. CDR3 nucleotide sequence: TGTGCCAGCAGCTTAGTGCGGTCCACAGATACGCAGTATTTT. Residues: CASSLVRSTDTQYF.

This clone was observed a single time. The chain employs TRBV5-4 and TRBJ1-2, with 7 bases matching TRBD1. Germline lookup yields CDR1 SGHNT and CDR2 YYREEE (reference sequence). CDR3 length equals 16 residues. V lost 2 bases, J lost 7 bases, and 14 bases stayed unmatched. CDR3 DNA: TGTGCCAGCAGCTTAGGCAGTACAGGGGCGTACGCTGGCTACACCTTC. This sequence encodes CASSLGSTGAYAGYTF.

V gene TRBV5-1 combines with J gene TRBJ2-7; 7 nucleotides line up with TRBD1. Trimming removed 2 bases from V and 11 bases from J; junction bases left unmatched: 7. CDR1 and CDR2 (germline): SGHRS, YFSETQ. The CDR3 covers 12 residues. The CDR3 here is CASSLDRALEYF. Here the CDR3 DNA reads TGCGCCAGCAGCTTAGACAGGGCGCTGGAGTACTTC.